Sequencing of this T cell receptor beta chain was carried out in a study of blood T cell repertoires in COVID-19. Study in general: PBMCs, B-cell-depleted T cells, or T cells provided the cDNA or gDNA that made up the material.

Germline assignment: CDR1 WNHNN and CDR2 SYGVQD (reference sequence). V shed 2 bases and J 3 bases; nucleotides not matched to a gene: 9. The CDR3 contains 17 residues. Original methodology: Amplified reference gene primers provided the basis for estimating nucleated cell counts. Here immunoSEQ multiplex PCR was the method, and the copy in TCRdb shows in-frame clones only, minus some. The DNA gave D and trimming, while V, J and clone size come from that table. This sample has over 85,000 clones, with around 85% found just once. The V gene is TRBV10-1, the J gene TRBJ1-5, with 8 bases aligning to TRBD1. Material for sequencing was peripheral blood. This clonotype was obtained from a human donor in a cohort sampled during active COVID-19. The CDR3 sequence: CASSEPHWDRHNQPQHF. For the CDR3, the DNA is TGCGCCAGCAGTGAGCCACACTGGGACAGGCACAATCAGCCCCAGCATTTT.